Here is one T cell receptor (beta chain) with its context. Its antigen is unknown. The V and J ends lost 3 bases and 6 bases, in that order; junction bases with no gene match: 8. CDR1 and CDR2 (germline): LGHDT, YNNKEL (reference sequence). The CDR3 totals 15 residues. The sample belongs to a study of early T cells in non-severe SARS-CoV-2 infection. Overall study context: Bulk RNA isolated from unsorted whole blood underwent sequencing; chains were not paired.

In TCRdb, the 5' RACE reads were re-called with MiXCR into one record per CDR3 protein. Of about 83,000 distinct CDR3 sequences detected, 8.5% to 12% appear once; the ten largest clones hold approximately 8%. Points from the study as a whole: Matching against VDJdb likely underestimated virus-specific expansions, favoring anti-spike CD8.

This clonotype was obtained from an adult who was a healthcare worker with PCR-confirmed SARS-CoV-2 infection or an uninfected control (not recorded which). This rearrangement joins TRBV3-1 to TRBJ2-3, with 8 bases that match TRBD2. The sequences come from whole blood, collected at baseline. CDR3 region: CASSHTSGTGDTQYF. As DNA, the CDR3 is TGTGCCAGCAGCCACACTAGCGGAACAGGCGATACGCAGTATTTT.